This record looks at one TCR beta chain sequence and its context. Its antigen remains unknown. The data derive from a study of spatial heterogeneity in lung cancer. Study information: A consistent excess of beta-chain over alpha-chain sequences was detected.

The CDR3 length is 12 residues. The germline V gene has CDR1 SQVTM and CDR2 ANQGSEA. V lost 6 bases and J lost 0, with 6 bases in between. Carried by each TCR cDNA molecule was a unique molecular identifier. Each CDR3 protein gets one entry after TCRdb re-called the 5' RACE reads with MiXCR. This table has more than 9,000 distinct CDR3 sequences, approximately 15% appearing once. Study-level results: Compared with follow-up, resection was when ubiquitous expanded tumor TCRs appeared in blood more.

This sample's time point: sample taken at primary tumor resection. Unsorted whole RNA from tumor, nontumor lung or frozen PBMC underwent sequencing. Approximately 70 TRACERx patients with early, untreated non-small cell lung cancer donated samples. The J gene is TRBJ1-5, the V gene TRBV29-1; D is uncertain. The material sequenced was PBMCs, taken at surgery. The sequence was collected from a male donor with early-stage non-small cell lung cancer. CDR3 protein: CSVGNSNQPQHF. DNA for the CDR3: TGCAGCGTCGGCAATAGCAATCAGCCCCAGCATTTT.